This is a list of T cell receptor beta chains from one sample in a study of OX40 agonist ivuxolimab in advanced cancers. The data were produced by immunoSEQ multiplex PCR, yet TCRdb's version contains in-frame clones alone and is incomplete. The sample yields almost 70,000 clones, just over 90% seen once. Sequencing used CD4+ or CD8+ T cells sorted from blood, obtained in a trial of the OX40 agonist ivuxolimab. The receptors derive from an adult with an advanced solid tumor such as melanoma, head and neck, liver or kidney cancer. CDR3s include the opening cysteine and the closing phenylalanine or tryptophan. The D gene is left open where the match is weak. Expanded clones get a size class; other rows say once, few or many, or leave the size out.

v_call	j_call	clone_size	d_call	cdr3_aa	cdr3_nt
TRBV27	TRBJ2-1	.	TRBD2	CASSLLYGRQYNEQFF	TGTGCCAGCAGTTTATTGTACGGGAGGCAGTACAATGAGCAGTTCTTC
TRBV7-8	TRBJ2-7	.	.	CASSLSLRLGDEQYF	TGTGCCAGCAGCTTATCACTGAGGCTAGGCGACGAGCAGTACTTC
TRBV7-3	TRBJ1-3	.	.	CASSLRGVSGNTIYF	TGTGCCAGCAGCTTAAGGGGTGTCTCGGGAAACACCATATATTTT
TRBV25-1	TRBJ2-7	.	.	CASSDVFPRDQEQYF	TGTGCCAGCAGTGACGTATTTCCTCGGGACCAAGAGCAGTACTTC
TRBV7-9	TRBJ2-5	.	.	CASSLHRETQYF	TGTGCCAGCAGCTTACATAGGGAGACCCAGTACTTC
TRBV19	TRBJ1-2	.	.	CASIPATNYGYTF	TGTGCCAGTATTCCAGCGACTAACTATGGCTACACCTTC
TRBV18	TRBJ2-1	.	TRBD2	CASSATGTRIYNEQFF	TGTGCCAGCTCAGCGACCGGGACTAGGATCTACAATGAGCAGTTCTTC
TRBV28	TRBJ2-1	.	.	CASSSPGLSYNEQFF	TGTGCCAGCAGTTCCCCAGGACTCTCCTACAATGAGCAGTTCTTC
TRBV5-1	TRBJ2-1	.	TRBD1	CASSFQTGQGLNEQFF	TGCGCCAGCAGCTTTCAGACGGGACAGGGGTTGAATGAGCAGTTCTTC
TRBV11-2	TRBJ1-5	.	.	CASSQDGNQPQHF	TGTGCCAGCAGCCAGGACGGTAATCAGCCCCAGCATTTT
TRBV5-1	TRBJ2-2	.	TRBD1	CASSLPGQGYTGELFF	TGCGCCAGCAGCTTACCGGGACAGGGGTACACCGGGGAGCTGTTTTTT
TRBV5-6	TRBJ1-1	once	.	CASSLRGRRNTEAFF	TGTGCCAGCAGCTTACGGGGGCGCAGGAACACTGAAGCTTTCTTT
TRBV7-3	TRBJ1-6	.	TRBD1	CASSLDTGGNSPLHF	TGTGCCAGCAGCTTAGATACAGGGGGTAATTCACCCCTCCACTTT
TRBV5-1	TRBJ2-7	.	.	CASSKETSEYEQYF	TGCGCCAGCAGCAAGGAGACTAGTGAGTACGAGCAGTACTTC
TRBV27	TRBJ1-2	few	.	CASSLKTGAYGYTF	TGTGCCAGCAGTTTAAAGACAGGAGCCTATGGCTACACCTTC
TRBV5-1	TRBJ2-7	.	TRBD1	CASSPQGASYEQYF	TGCGCCAGCAGCCCACAGGGGGCCTCCTACGAGCAGTACTTC
TRBV5-1	TRBJ1-1	.	.	CASSSNTGRLAEAFF	TGCGCCAGCAGCTCGAACACAGGGAGATTAGCTGAAGCTTTCTTT
TRBV7-9	TRBJ2-1	.	.	CASSTYIRRSNEQFF	TGTGCCAGCAGCACTTATATAAGACGGTCGAATGAGCAGTTCTTC
TRBV6-1	TRBJ2-7	.	.	CASSENRNRVHEQYF	TGTGCCAGCAGTGAAAACAGAAACAGGGTCCACGAGCAGTACTTC
TRBV9	TRBJ1-4	.	.	CASSVGGFTSEKLFF	TGTGCCAGCAGCGTAGGGGGGTTTACGTCTGAAAAACTGTTTTTT
TRBV12-5	TRBJ2-5	.	.	CASGRTLTASETQYF	TGTGCTAGTGGTCGAACTCTGACGGCGTCTGAGACCCAGTACTTC
TRBV10-2	TRBJ2-1	.	.	CASEGSGYNEQFF	TGCGCCAGCGAGGGATCCGGTTACAATGAGCAGTTCTTC
TRBV18	TRBJ1-5	.	.	CASSPLAETYQPQHF	TGTGCCAGCTCACCACTGGCAGAGACTTATCAGCCCCAGCATTTT
TRBV6-5	TRBJ2-3	.	.	CASTRGVTDTQYF	TGTGCCAGCACAAGAGGTGTTACAGATACGCAGTATTTT
TRBV7-7	TRBJ2-2	.	.	CASSPRRGTGELFF	TGTGCTAGCAGCCCCAGGAGGGGGACCGGGGAGCTGTTTTTT
TRBV28	TRBJ1-5	.	.	CASRQGGEQPQHF	TGTGCCAGCAGACAAGGGGGGGAACAGCCCCAGCATTTT
TRBV5-1	TRBJ1-2	few	.	CASSLIGDRGYTF	TGCGCCAGCAGCTTGATAGGGGATAGAGGCTACACCTTC
TRBV9	TRBJ1-3	.	.	CASSVMGAGNTIYF	TGTGCCAGCAGTGTGATGGGAGCTGGAAACACCATATATTTT
TRBV12-5	TRBJ2-1	.	TRBD2	CASGLVSGTLNEQFF	TGTGCTAGTGGTTTGGTTAGCGGGACCCTCAATGAGCAGTTCTTC
TRBV18	TRBJ2-3	.	TRBD2	CASSPFPGLAGYTDTQYF	TGTGCCAGCTCACCATTTCCGGGACTAGCGGGCTACACAGATACGCAGTATTTT
TRBV7-8	TRBJ2-7	.	.	CASSLALAYEQYF	TGTGCCAGCAGCTTAGCTCTGGCCTACGAGCAGTACTTC
TRBV5-6	TRBJ2-3	once	.	CASSLVGAEDTQYF	TGTGCCAGCAGCTTGGTGGGGGCGGAGGATACGCAGTATTTT
TRBV13	TRBJ2-7	.	TRBD2	CASSSGLAGYEQYF	TGTGCCAGCAGCTCGGGACTAGCGGGGTACGAGCAGTACTTC
TRBV6-6	TRBJ2-7	.	TRBD2	CASFEHRAGRYEQYF	TGTGCCAGCTTCGAACACCGAGCGGGGCGCTACGAGCAGTACTTC
TRBV19	TRBJ1-2	.	.	CASSTLREARGYTF	TGTGCCAGTAGTACCCTCCGAGAGGCGAGAGGCTACACCTTC
TRBV6-5	TRBJ1-4	.	.	CASAGVGNEQKLFF	TGTGCCAGCGCAGGGGTCGGCAACGAACAAAAACTGTTTTTT
TRBV19	TRBJ1-2	.	TRBD1	CASTSGTGQPFNYGYTF	TGTGCCAGTACCTCCGGGACAGGGCAACCTTTTAACTATGGCTACACCTTC